This passage covers 25 T cell receptor beta chains from one sample sequenced in a study of blood T cell repertoires in COVID-19. Data came from immunoSEQ multiplex PCR; TCRdb stores just in-frame clones and leaves some out. The table records about 410,000 clones, just under 90% of them present only once. Sequenced: PBMCs or T cells enriched from blood (not recorded which). The receptors originated from a woman in her thirties who had recovered from COVID-19.

The rearrangement uses TRBV6-5 and TRBJ2-7; TRBD2 aligns across 10 bases. CDR1 MNHEY and CDR2 SVGAGI come from the germline V gene. The CDR3 has 15 amino acids. V gave up 5 bases and J gave up 5 bases; unmatched junction bases: 9. The CDR3 loop reads CASSTLAGVAHEQYF. The CDR3 bases are TGTGCCAGCAGTACTCTAGCGGGAGTCGCCCACGAGCAGTACTTC.

J is TRBJ2-7 and V is TRBV29-1, with 10 bases lining up with TRBD2. J gave up 6 bases and V 4 bases, and 9 bases lay outside the gene matches. This CDR3 comprises 14 residues. Germline CDR1 SQVTM, CDR2 ANQGSEA. The CDR3 nucleotides read TGCAGCGTTGCAGTAGCGGGAGGAGGGGGCGAGCAGTACTTC. Residues: CSVAVAGGGGEQYF.

The J gene is TRBJ2-2, the V gene TRBV6-4; 10 bases line up with TRBD2. V shed 5 bases, J shed 6 bases, and the junction held 6 bases outside the gene matches. The V gene's germline CDR1 is MRHNA and CDR2 SNTAGT. The CDR3 runs to 15 residues. CDR3 bases: TGTGCCAGCAGTCCGGGACTAGCGTTTCCCGGGGAGCTGTTTTTT. Amino acid sequence: CASSPGLAFPGELFF.

The chain has TRBV4-3 and TRBJ1-2, with 10 bases identical to TRBD1. This CDR3 has 15 amino acids. Looked up from germline, CDR1 is LGHNA and CDR2 is YSLEER. The V and J ends lost 4 bases and 5 bases, in that order; junction bases with no gene match: 7. The CDR3 region is CASSPGTGVGYGYTF. The CDR3 DNA reads as TGCGCCAGCAGCCCAGGGACAGGGGTAGGGTATGGCTACACCTTC.

Concerning this clone itself: An end of the junction does not agree with germline; a read error may underlie this. V usage is TRBV5-4 and J usage is TRBJ1-2, with TRBD1 matching over 8 bases. CDR1 SGHNT and CDR2 YYREEE come from the germline V gene (reference sequence). The CDR3 has 12 residues. CDR3: CASSEGQGRRDF. The CDR3 coding sequence is TGTGCCAGCAGCGAAGGACAGGGAAGGAGAGATTTC.

In regard to this clone: Other nucleotide sequences from this sample produce the same CDR3. The chain combines TRBV20-1 with TRBJ1-1; perhaps TRBD1 as D (6 bases). This CDR3 region has 11 residues. The germline V gene has CDR1 DFQATT and CDR2 SNEGSKA (reference sequence). The V and J ends lost 3 bases and 5 bases respectively, with 7 bases between them. The CDR3 protein is CSASRGTEAFF. The CDR3 DNA is TGCAGTGCTAGCAGGGGTACTGAAGCTTTCTTT.

In its sample, this clone was seen a few times. The gene calls are TRBV5-1 and TRBJ2-7; D perhaps matches TRBD1 (6 bases). Trimming stripped 3 bases from V and 3 bases from J, with 10 bases between. CDR3 length equals 13 residues. Germline CDR1 and CDR2: SGHRS and YFSETQ. In DNA, the CDR3 is TGCGCCAGCAGCTGGACGACAGGCTACGAGCAGTACTTC. Residues: CASSWTTGYEQYF.

At least ten counts were recorded for this clone. J is TRBJ2-7 and V is TRBV14; 9 bases line up with TRBD1. The CDR3 loop spans 15 amino acids. V shed 4 bases and J 4 bases; nucleotides not matched to a gene: 8. Looked up from germline, CDR1 is SGHDN and CDR2 is FVKESK. CDR3 amino acids: CASSPGQGTFYEQYF. The CDR3 DNA follows: TGTGCCAGCAGCCCCGGACAGGGGACGTTTTACGAGCAGTACTTC.

This chain links TRBV7-6 with TRBJ2-7; 9 bases match TRBD2. Germline CDR1 and CDR2: SGHVS and FNYEAQ. The CDR3 totals 14 residues. J lost 2 bases, V lost 1 base, and 0 bases had no gene match. The CDR3 loop is CASSLGTSAYEQYF. CDR3 in DNA: TGTGCCAGCAGCTTAGGGACTAGCGCCTACGAGCAGTACTTC.

The rearrangement joins TRBV25-1 to TRBJ1-2; D ambiguous. CDR3 length equals 17 residues. In germline, CDR1 is MGHDK, CDR2 SYGVNS. V dropped 4 bases and J dropped 4 bases, with 22 bases sitting between them. CDR3 nucleotide sequence: TGTGCCAGCAGTGCACGTCCTGGATCCCCTGAGGTCTATGGCTACACCTTC. Protein: CASSARPGSPEVYGYTF.

This clone has ten or more counts. J is TRBJ1-5 and V is TRBV12-3 or TRBV12-4; TRBD1 matches at 9 bases. Germline trimming cut 6 bases from V and 7 bases from J; bases unmatched to any gene: 4. The CDR3 is 13 amino acids. In DNA form, the CDR3 reads TGTGCCAGCAGACAGGACAGGGGACAGCCCCAGCATTTT. This codes for CASRQDRGQPQHF.

J is TRBJ1-6 and V is TRBV27, with D possibly TRBD1 on 6 matching bases. The germline V gene encodes CDR1 MNHEY and CDR2 SMNVEV (reference sequence). With 8 bases removed from V and 7 bases from J, the gap between germline ends came to 18 bases. The CDR3 covers 15 residues. The CDR3 bases are TGTGCCAGCTGTGGGGCTCACAGGGAGAATTCACCCCTCCACTTT. Translated, it gives CASCGAHRENSPLHF.

The V call is TRBV5-1, the J call TRBJ1-1, with 7 bases lining up with TRBD1. With V trimmed by 4 bases and J by 5 bases, 5 bases remained unmatched. Germline V gives CDR1 SGHRS, CDR2 YFSETQ. CDR3 size: 13 residues. In DNA form, the CDR3 reads TGCGCCAGCAGCACTCGACAGGGTACTGAAGCTTTCTTT. Amino acids: CASSTRQGTEAFF.

Note on this clone: The junction does not match germline at one end; this may be a read error. This chain uses TRBV7-7 with TRBJ2-1; 10 bases match TRBD2. The germline CDR1 and CDR2 sequences are SSHAT and FNYEAQ (reference sequence). The length of the CDR3 is 15 residues. CDR3 nucleotides: TGTGCTAGCAGCTTCGGGCTAGCGGGGGAACATGAGCAGTTCTTC. Translated: CASSFGLAGEHEQFF.

This rearrangement joins TRBV5-6 to TRBJ1-2; TRBD1 matches at 7 bases. Trimming took 0 bases from V and 4 from J; bases not matched to a gene: 15. CDR1 is SGHDT, CDR2 YYEEEE, per germline. CDR3 length: 18 residues. The CDR3 DNA is TGTGCCAGCAGCTTGGCCTATGACAGGGAGGTGTGGGCCTATGGCTACACCTTC. It codes for CASSLAYDREVWAYGYTF.

V usage is TRBV18 and J usage is TRBJ2-3; 15 bases line up with TRBD2. The germline V gene has CDR1 KGHSH and CDR2 LQKENI. Trimming took 8 bases from V and 4 from J; bases not matched to a gene: 13. The CDR3 covers 18 residues. CDR3 loop: CASRLVGLAGGGADTQYF. CDR3 nucleotides: TGTGCCAGCCGCCTGGTGGGACTAGCGGGAGGAGGTGCAGATACGCAGTATTTT.

This clone was observed a handful of times. The chain recombines TRBV29-1 with TRBJ1-2; possible D gene TRBD1, 5 bases. The CDR3 runs to 15 residues. Germline V gene sequence: CDR1 SQVTM, CDR2 ANQGSEA. Between the trimmed V and J ends, which lost 1 base and 0 bases, there was a span of 12 bases. Here the CDR3 reads CSVEGGDSTNYGYTF. The DNA of the CDR3 is TGCAGCGTTGAAGGAGGAGACAGTACTAACTATGGCTACACCTTC.

The chain joins TRBV7-2 to TRBJ1-1; D unresolved. With 6 bases removed from V and 4 bases from J, the gap between germline ends came to 15 bases. Germline V lookup: CDR1 SGHTA, CDR2 FQGNSA. This CDR3 comprises 14 residues. CDR3 residues: CASRPTGGITEAFF. The DNA of the CDR3 is TGTGCCAGCAGACCGACGGGAGGCATCACTGAAGCTTTCTTT. Filled out from reference TRBV7-2 and TRBJ1-1, the complete variable domain reads GAGVSQSPSNKVTEKGKDVELRCDPISGHTALYWYRQSLGQGLEFLIYFQGNSAPDKSGLPSDRFSAERTGGSVSTLTIQRTQQEDSAVYLCASRPTGGITEAFFGQGTRLTVV.

V usage is TRBV11-2 and J usage is TRBJ2-1; 7 positions agree with TRBD1. The CDR3 contains 15 residues. Germline V gene sequence: CDR1 SGHAT, CDR2 FQNNGV. With V trimmed by 4 bases and J by 0 bases, 3 bases remained unmatched. The CDR3 spells CASSSDRVSYNEQFF. The CDR3 region has the DNA TGTGCCAGCAGCTCTGACAGGGTCTCCTACAATGAGCAGTTCTTC. Combining the CDR3 with reference TRBV11-2 and TRBJ2-1 gives the whole variable domain EAGVAQSPRYKIIEKRQSVAFWCNPISGHATLYWYQQILGQGPKLLIQFQNNGVVDDSQLPKDRFSAERLKGVDSTLKIQPAKLEDSAVYLCASSSDRVSYNEQFFGPGTRLTVL.

The V call is TRBV6-5, the J call TRBJ2-7; D is unclear. The V and J ends lost 0 bases and 0 bases respectively, with 9 bases between them. Germline loops: CDR1 MNHEY, CDR2 SVGAGI. This CDR3 spans 15 amino acids. This CDR3 reads CASSYSGGNSYEQYF. CDR3 bases: TGTGCCAGCAGTTACTCAGGCGGAAACTCCTACGAGCAGTACTTC.

This chain uses TRBV18 with TRBJ2-4; D may be TRBD1 (5 bases). The CDR3 is 13 amino acids. The V gene's germline CDR1 is KGHSH and CDR2 LQKENI. Between the trimmed V and J ends, which lost 6 bases and 10 bases, there was a span of 16 bases. CDR3 DNA: TGTGCCAGCTCGCAAGGGGTGTCGGAGATTCAGTACTTC. Its translation is CASSQGVSEIQYF.

The chain joins TRBV7-9 to TRBJ2-2, with D uncertain. The CDR3 is 14 residues long. In germline, CDR1 is SEHNR, CDR2 FQNEAQ (reference sequence). The germline V and J ends were trimmed by 1 base and 1 base, with 4 bases remaining between them. CDR3 sequence reads: CASSLGGNTGELFF. CDR3 DNA: TGTGCCAGCAGCTTAGGAGGGAACACCGGGGAGCTGTTTTTT.

Comments on this clone: A junction boundary mismatches the germline segment, possibly from a read error. J is TRBJ1-1 and V is TRBV28, with 8 positions matching TRBD1. The CDR3 contains 15 residues. Germline loops: CDR1 MDHEN, CDR2 SYDVKM. The CDR3 here is CASSFPGQGTTETFF. The DNA of the CDR3 is TGTGCCAGCAGTTTCCCCGGACAGGGTACCACTGAAACTTTCTTT.

This chain connects TRBV28 to TRBJ1-2; TRBD1 is a possible D gene (5 bases). This CDR3 comprises 16 residues. Trimming left V 4 bases short and J 3 bases short, with 18 bases between. Germline CDR1 is MDHEN and CDR2 is SYDVKM. This CDR3 reads CASSSAQGSEHYGYTF. The CDR3 region has the DNA TGTGCCAGCAGTTCAGCTCAGGGATCCGAGCACTATGGCTACACCTTC.

The rearrangement links TRBV11-3 to TRBJ2-1, with 9 bases identical to TRBD2. Unmatched junction bases numbered 7, after V lost 3 bases and J lost 7 bases. CDR3 length equals 15 residues. Germline CDR1 is SGHNT and CDR2 is YENEEA. The CDR3 DNA sequence: TGTGCCAGCAGCTTGAGGTCTAGCGGGATTAATGAGCAGTTCTTC. As protein: CASSLRSSGINEQFF.